A selection of T cell receptor beta chains follows, all from one sample in a study of tumor-infiltrating lymphocytes in localized non-small cell lung cancer. Sequencing used immunoSEQ multiplex PCR; TCRdb keeps in-frame clones, though not all of them. In the table there are 11,000 or so clones, just over 85% of which are singletons. The sample comprised uninvolved lung tissue not adjacent to the tumor. The receptors come from a human donor with non-small cell lung cancer. The CDR3 runs from the conserved cysteine through the conserved F or W. D genes are given only for firm matches. Expanded clones get a size class; other rows say once, few or many, or leave the size out.

size,V,D,J,length,DNA,CDR3
-,TRBV7-9,-,TRBJ2-5,14,TGTGCCAGCAGCCTCCTGGAGTACCAAGAGACCCAGTACTTC,CASSLLEYQETQYF
once,TRBV7-9,-,TRBJ1-4,14,TGTGCCAGCAGCTTAGACTTGTTAGTCGAAAAACTGTTTTTT,CASSLDLLVEKLFF
-,TRBV6-5,-,TRBJ2-5,11,TGTGCCAGTGCTACGGTAGAGACCCAGTACTTC,CASATVETQYF
-,TRBV27,TRBD1,TRBJ1-6,14,TGTGCCAGCAGTCTAGGGACAGGGCATTCACCCCTCCACTTT,CASSLGTGHSPLHF
-,TRBV5-4,-,TRBJ2-1,14,TGTGCCAGCAGCTTGGAGGCCTATGGAGCGGAGCAGTTCTTC,CASSLEAYGAEQFF
-,TRBV5-6,-,TRBJ2-1,13,TGTGCCAGCAACCTGGGCTCCTACAATGAGCAGTTCTTC,CASNLGSYNEQFF
-,TRBV9,-,TRBJ2-3,13,TGTGCCAGCAGCTCCTCGGTCCCAGATACGCAGTATTTT,CASSSSVPDTQYF
-,TRBV15,-,TRBJ1-4,16,TGTGCCACCAGCAGAGAAACGGGACGGACTAATGAAAAACTGTTTTTT,CATSRETGRTNEKLFF
once,TRBV6-1,-,TRBJ1-5,18,TGTGCCAGCAGTGAGGGGGCCCAGGGCAGGCTCAGCAATCAGCCCCAGCATTTT,CASSEGAQGRLSNQPQHF
-,TRBV6-5,-,TRBJ1-1,13,TGTGCCAGCAGTTACGGGGGAAACACTGAAGCTTTCTTT,CASSYGGNTEAFF
-,TRBV6-1,TRBD1,TRBJ1-6,18,TGTGCCAGCAGTGGGCGGACAGGCGACAGCTCCTATAATTCACCCCTCCACTTT,CASSGRTGDSSYNSPLHF
-,TRBV19,-,TRBJ1-5,15,TGTGCCAGTAGTGCCGGTGGGGGTAGCAATCAGCCCCAGCATTTT,CASSAGGGSNQPQHF
-,TRBV29-1,-,TRBJ1-2,13,TGCAGCGTTGAATCCAATCACCTCTATGGCTACACCTTC,CSVESNHLYGYTF
-,TRBV5-6,-,TRBJ1-2,11,TGTGCCAGCAGCTTGGGGGTCGGCTACACCTTC,CASSLGVGYTF
-,TRBV19,-,TRBJ2-3,15,TGTGCCAGTAGCCACAGGGGACTCAGCACAGATACGCAGTATTTT,CASSHRGLSTDTQYF
-,TRBV4-1,-,TRBJ2-7,14,TGCGCCAGCAGCCAGATACTCGGAGTCGGCGAGCAGTACTTC,CASSQILGVGEQYF
-,TRBV5-6,-,TRBJ2-7,12,TGTGCCAGCAGCCGACAGGCCTACGAGCAGTACTTC,CASSRQAYEQYF